This record concerns one TCR beta chain sequence. Its antigen is not identified. A much larger clone lies a single base off, so this may be a read error. The data stem from a study of regulatory T cells in long-lasting Graves disease. Findings and caveats of the study: Persistent disease favored TRBV28, TRBJ1-2 and TRBJ2-5.

Building of the TCR beta libraries involved iRepertoire HTBI primers and Arm-PCR of CDR3 regions. One entry per CDR3 protein results from TCRdb running MiXCR on the multiplex PCR reads. The sample consists of 440,000 or so distinct CDR3 sequences, 15% of them appearing once. Time point denoted: newly diagnosed GD, antithyroid drugs for less than 3 months. There was RNA extracted from PBMCs, and the TCR library was made from it. The length of the CDR3 is 12 residues. With 8 bases removed from V and 0 bases from J, the gap between germline ends came to 9 bases. CDR1 is GTSNPN and CDR2 is SVGIG in the germline V gene (reference sequence). These same data were also listed under a study on T cells in Graves' hyperthyroidism and ophthalmopathy. From that report: Aged 18 to 65, the patients had hyperthyroidism that was newly diagnosed and had lasted under 2 months. From stable hyperthyroidism, ophthalmopathy was separated by a 13 V-J model.

The origin of this receptor is a woman aged 25-40 years with Graves disease. The rearrangement joins TRBV30 to TRBJ2-3; no definite D call. This specimen consisted of peripheral blood mononuclear cells (PBMCs), obtained at new diagnosis, from a patient treated with antithyroid drugs. CDR3: CAHTASTDTQYF. The CDR3 DNA follows: TGTGCCCACACTGCTAGCACAGATACGCAGTATTTT. The full variable domain, completed using reference TRBV30 and TRBJ2-3, is SQTIHQWPATLVQPVGSPLSLECTVEGTSNPNLYWYRQAAGRGLQLLFYSVGIGQISSEVPQNLSASRPQDRQFILSSKKLLLSDSGFYLCAHTASTDTQYFGPGTRLTVL.